The clone carrying this T cell receptor beta chain was picked up one time. The record originates from a study of PD-L1 blockade in urothelial cancer. Profiled with immunoSEQ multiplex PCR; TCRdb holds only in-frame clones, not every one. The sample shows under 130,000 clones, 70% to 90% of them seen only once. CDR1 is MGHRA and CDR2 is YSYEKL in the germline V gene. The CDR3 length is 14 residues. V lost 1 base, J lost 8 bases, and 14 bases lay in between. This chain links TRBV4-1 with TRBJ1-2, with no clear D. Sequencing used PBMCs, obtained around atezolizumab (anti-PD-L1) treatment. The sequence derives from a man aged 50-60 years with urothelial cancer. CDR3 sequence: CASSQVIPGLGYTF. CDR3 DNA sequence: TGCGCCAGCAGCCAAGTTATACCGGGGTTGGGCTACACCTTC.